The sequence of this T cell receptor (beta chain) was determined in a study of shared clonotypes between healthy human individuals. The authors' processing: ImmunoSEQ supplied junction-only sequences lacking quality scores, so filtering was different. The method was immunoSEQ multiplex PCR; TCRdb's version includes in-frame clones alone and lacks a portion of them. D and trimming were read from the DNA, whereas the V and J calls and clone size are those reported in that table. Among 2 million or so clones, roughly 94% were seen once, and the ten largest hold around 0.13%. Germline lookup yields CDR1 SGHAT and CDR2 FQDESV (reference sequence). The CDR3 contains 16 residues. The junction had 1 base not matched to a gene; V was cut back by 2 bases and J by 0 bases. The study, taken as a whole, reports: Blood alone was sampled, and tissue repertoires likely differ. Some naive CD4 clonotypes, about 5.5%, turned up in common across a few donors.

Those who donated, Caucasian adults without exception, all lived in Nashville, Tennessee. As regards this clone: Its target is not known.

The chain combines TRBV11-1 with TRBJ2-4; 10 bases are shared with TRBD2. This TCR was sampled from a man younger than 35 in good health. The source material was naive CD4+ T cells sorted from blood. Subset defined: CD45RA+ positively selected. The CDR3 sequence is CASSLLAGVAKNIQYF. In DNA form, the CDR3 reads TGTGCCAGCAGCTTACTAGCGGGAGTAGCCAAAAACATTCAGTACTTC.